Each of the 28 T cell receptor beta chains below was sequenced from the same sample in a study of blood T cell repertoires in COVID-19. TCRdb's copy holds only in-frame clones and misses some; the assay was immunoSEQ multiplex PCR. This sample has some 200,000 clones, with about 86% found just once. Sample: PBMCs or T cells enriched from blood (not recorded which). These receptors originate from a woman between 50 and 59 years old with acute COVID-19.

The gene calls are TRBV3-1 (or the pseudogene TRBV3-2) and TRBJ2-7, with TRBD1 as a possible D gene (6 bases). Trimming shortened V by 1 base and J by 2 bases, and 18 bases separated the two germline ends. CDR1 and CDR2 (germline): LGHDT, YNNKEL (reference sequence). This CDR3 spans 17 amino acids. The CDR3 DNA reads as TGTGCCAGCAGCCAAGGCGATCCGGGACACGGAGCCTACGAGCAGTACTTC. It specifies CASSQGDPGHGAYEQYF.

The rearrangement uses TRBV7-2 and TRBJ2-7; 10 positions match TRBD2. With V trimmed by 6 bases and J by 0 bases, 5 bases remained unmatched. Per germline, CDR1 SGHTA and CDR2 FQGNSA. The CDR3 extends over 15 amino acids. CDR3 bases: TGTGCCAGCAGGTCGACTAGCGGGTTCTCCTACGAGCAGTACTTC. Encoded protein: CASRSTSGFSYEQYF.

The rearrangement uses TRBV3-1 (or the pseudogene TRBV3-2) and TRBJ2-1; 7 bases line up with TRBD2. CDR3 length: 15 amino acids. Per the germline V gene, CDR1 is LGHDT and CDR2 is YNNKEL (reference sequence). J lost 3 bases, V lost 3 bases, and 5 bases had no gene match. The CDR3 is CASSHLTSVYNEQFF. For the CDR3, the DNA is TGTGCCAGCAGCCACCTCACTAGCGTCTACAATGAGCAGTTCTTC.

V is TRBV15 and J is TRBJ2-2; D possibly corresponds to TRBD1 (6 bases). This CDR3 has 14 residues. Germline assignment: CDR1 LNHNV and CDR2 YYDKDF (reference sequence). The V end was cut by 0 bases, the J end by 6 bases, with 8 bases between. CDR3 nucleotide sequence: TGTGCCACCAGCAGAGAGACAGGATCCGGGGAGCTGTTTTTT. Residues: CATSRETGSGELFF.

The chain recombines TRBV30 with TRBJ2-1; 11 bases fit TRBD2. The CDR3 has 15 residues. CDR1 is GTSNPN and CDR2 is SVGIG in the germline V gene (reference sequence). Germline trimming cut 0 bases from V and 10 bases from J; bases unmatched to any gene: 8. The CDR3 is CAWSVASGRHGEQFF. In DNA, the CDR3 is TGTGCCTGGAGTGTCGCTAGCGGGAGGCACGGCGAGCAGTTCTTC.

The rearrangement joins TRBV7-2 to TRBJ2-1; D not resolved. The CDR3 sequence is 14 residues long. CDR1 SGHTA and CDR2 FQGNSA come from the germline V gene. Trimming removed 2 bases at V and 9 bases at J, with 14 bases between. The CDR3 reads CASSLRPDSGEQFF. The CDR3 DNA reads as TGTGCCAGCAGCTTAAGACCCGACTCCGGTGAGCAGTTCTTC.

For the CDR3, the DNA is TGTGCCAGCTCACCATTGACAGGGGATAACTATGGCTACACCTTC. Amino acids: CASSPLTGDNYGYTF. The J gene is TRBJ1-2, the V gene TRBV18; 8 bases match TRBD1. This CDR3 has 15 amino acids. Losses at the gene ends were 2 bases for V and 1 base for J; bases not matched to a gene: 3. The V gene's germline CDR1 is KGHSH and CDR2 LQKENI.

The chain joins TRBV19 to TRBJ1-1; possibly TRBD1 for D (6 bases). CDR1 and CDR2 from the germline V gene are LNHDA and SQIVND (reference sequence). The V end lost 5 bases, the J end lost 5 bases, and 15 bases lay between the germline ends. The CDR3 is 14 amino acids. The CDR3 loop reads CASSQEGVRTEAFF. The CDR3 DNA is TGTGCCAGTAGTCAAGAGGGGGTGCGGACTGAAGCTTTCTTT.

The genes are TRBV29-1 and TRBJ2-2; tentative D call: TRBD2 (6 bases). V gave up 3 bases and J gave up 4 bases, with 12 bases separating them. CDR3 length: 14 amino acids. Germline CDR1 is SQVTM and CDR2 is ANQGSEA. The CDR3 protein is CSVDGLATTGELFF. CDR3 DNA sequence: TGCAGCGTTGACGGCCTAGCGACCACCGGGGAGCTGTTTTTT.

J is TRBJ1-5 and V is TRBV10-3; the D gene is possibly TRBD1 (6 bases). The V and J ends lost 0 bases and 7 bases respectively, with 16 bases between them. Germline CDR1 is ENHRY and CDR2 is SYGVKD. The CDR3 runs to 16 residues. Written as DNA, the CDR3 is TGTGCCATCAGTGAGTCAGGGAGGGGGGATGGACAGCCCCAGCATTTT. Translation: CAISESGRGDGQPQHF.

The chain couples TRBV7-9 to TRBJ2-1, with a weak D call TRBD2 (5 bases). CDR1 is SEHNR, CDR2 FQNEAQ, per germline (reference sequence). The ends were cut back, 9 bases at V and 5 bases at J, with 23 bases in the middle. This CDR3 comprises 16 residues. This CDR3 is CARDSIWGVGNNEQFF. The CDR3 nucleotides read TGTGCCAGGGATAGCATTTGGGGAGTGGGGAACAATGAGCAGTTCTTC.

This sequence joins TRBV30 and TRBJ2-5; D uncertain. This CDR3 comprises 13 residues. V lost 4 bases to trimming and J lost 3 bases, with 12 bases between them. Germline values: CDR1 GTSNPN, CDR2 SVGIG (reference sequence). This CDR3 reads CAWNGMGEETQYF. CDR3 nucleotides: TGTGCCTGGAACGGTATGGGCGAAGAGACCCAGTACTTC.

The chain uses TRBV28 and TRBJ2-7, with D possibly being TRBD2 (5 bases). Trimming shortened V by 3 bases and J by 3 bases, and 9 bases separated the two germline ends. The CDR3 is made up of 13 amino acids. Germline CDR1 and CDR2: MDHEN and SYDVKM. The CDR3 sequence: CASSFGDIYEQYF. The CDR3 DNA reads TGTGCCAGCAGTTTCGGGGATATCTACGAGCAGTACTTC.

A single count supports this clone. As DNA, the CDR3 is TGCGCCAGCAGCTCGACGACAGGACACTCCTACAATGAGCAGTTCTTC. Protein: CASSSTTGHSYNEQFF. This chain links TRBV5-1 with TRBJ2-1; possibly TRBD1 for D (6 bases). CDR1 and CDR2 from the germline V gene are SGHRS and YFSETQ. V was cut by 3 bases and J by 0 bases, with 13 bases left in between. This CDR3 region has 16 residues. Filled out from reference TRBV5-1 and TRBJ2-1, the complete variable domain reads KAGVTQTPRYLIKTRGQQVTLSCSPISGHRSVSWYQQTPGQGLQFLFEYFSETQRNKGNFPGRFSGRQFSNSRSEMNVSTLELGDSALYLCASSSTTGHSYNEQFFGPGTRLTVL.

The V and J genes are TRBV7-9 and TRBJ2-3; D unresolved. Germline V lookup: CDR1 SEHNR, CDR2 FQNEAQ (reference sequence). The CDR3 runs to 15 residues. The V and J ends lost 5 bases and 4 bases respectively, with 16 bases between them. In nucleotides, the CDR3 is TGTGCCAGCAGCAAAGCCCAAACAATTCCAGATACGCAGTATTTT. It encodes CASSKAQTIPDTQYF.

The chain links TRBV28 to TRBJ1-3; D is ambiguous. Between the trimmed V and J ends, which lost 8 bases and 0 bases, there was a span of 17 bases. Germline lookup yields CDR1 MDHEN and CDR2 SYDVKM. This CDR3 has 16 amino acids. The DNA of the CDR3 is TGTGCCAGCGGGCCTCCGGCCTTTAGCTCTGGAAACACCATATATTTT. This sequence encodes CASGPPAFSSGNTIYF.

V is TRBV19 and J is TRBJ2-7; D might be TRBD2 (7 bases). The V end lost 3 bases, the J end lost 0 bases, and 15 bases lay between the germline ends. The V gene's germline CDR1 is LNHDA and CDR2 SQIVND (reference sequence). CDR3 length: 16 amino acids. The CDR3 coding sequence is TGTGCCAGTAGTATTGCTGGGGGGGCGGTCTCCTACGAGCAGTACTTC. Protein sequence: CASSIAGGAVSYEQYF.

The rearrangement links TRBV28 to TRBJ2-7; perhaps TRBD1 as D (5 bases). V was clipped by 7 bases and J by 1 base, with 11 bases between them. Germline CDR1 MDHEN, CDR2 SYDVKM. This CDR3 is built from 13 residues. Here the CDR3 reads CASTPPGSYEQYF. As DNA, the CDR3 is TGTGCCAGCACCCCCCCAGGGTCCTACGAGCAGTACTTC.

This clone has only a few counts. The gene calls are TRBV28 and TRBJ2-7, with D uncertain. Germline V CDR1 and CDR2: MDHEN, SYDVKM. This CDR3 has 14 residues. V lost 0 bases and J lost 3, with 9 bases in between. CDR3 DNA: TGTGCCAGCAGTTTATGGCAGATCGACTACGAGCAGTACTTC. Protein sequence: CASSLWQIDYEQYF. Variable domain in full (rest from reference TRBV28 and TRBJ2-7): DVKVTQSSRYLVKRTGEKVFLECVQDMDHENMFWYRQDPGLGLRLIYFSYDVKMKEKGDIPEGYSVSREKKERFSLILESASTNQTSMYLCASSLWQIDYEQYFGPGTRLTVT.

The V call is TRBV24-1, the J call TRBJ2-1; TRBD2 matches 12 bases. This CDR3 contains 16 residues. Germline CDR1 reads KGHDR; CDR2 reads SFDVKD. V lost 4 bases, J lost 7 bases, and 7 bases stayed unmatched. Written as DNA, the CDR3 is TGTGCCACCAGTGACCTAGCGGGGGGGCGGGCGAATGAGCAGTTCTTC. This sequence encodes CATSDLAGGRANEQFF.

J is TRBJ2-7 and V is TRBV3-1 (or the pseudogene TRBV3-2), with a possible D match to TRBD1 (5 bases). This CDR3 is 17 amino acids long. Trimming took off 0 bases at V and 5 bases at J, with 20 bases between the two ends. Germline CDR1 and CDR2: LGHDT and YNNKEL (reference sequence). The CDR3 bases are TGTGCCAGCAGCCAAGATTCTGGGTTGCTTAGCAGGGACGAGCAGTACTTC. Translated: CASSQDSGLLSRDEQYF.

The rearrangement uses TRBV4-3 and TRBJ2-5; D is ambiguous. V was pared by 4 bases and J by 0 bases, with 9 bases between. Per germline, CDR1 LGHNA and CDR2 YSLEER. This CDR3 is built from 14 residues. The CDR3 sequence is CASSRSWYQETQYF. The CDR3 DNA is TGCGCCAGCAGCCGCAGTTGGTACCAAGAGACCCAGTACTTC.

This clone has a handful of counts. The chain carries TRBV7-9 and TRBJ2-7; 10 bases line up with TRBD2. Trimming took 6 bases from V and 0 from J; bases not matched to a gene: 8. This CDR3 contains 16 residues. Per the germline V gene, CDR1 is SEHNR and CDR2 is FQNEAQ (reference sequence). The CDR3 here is CASSSTSGQDSYEQYF. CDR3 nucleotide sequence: TGTGCCAGCAGTTCGACTAGCGGGCAGGACTCCTACGAGCAGTACTTC. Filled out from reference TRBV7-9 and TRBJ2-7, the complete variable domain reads DTGVSQNPRHKITKRGQNVTFRCDPISEHNRLYWYRQTLGQGPEFLTYFQNEAQLEKSRLLSDRFSAERPKGSFSTLEIQRTEQGDSAMYLCASSSTSGQDSYEQYFGPGTRLTVT.

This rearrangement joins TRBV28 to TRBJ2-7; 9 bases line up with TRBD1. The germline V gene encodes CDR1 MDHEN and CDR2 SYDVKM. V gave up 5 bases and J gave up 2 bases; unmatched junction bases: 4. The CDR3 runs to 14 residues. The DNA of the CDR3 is TGTGCCAGCAGTAACAGGGGGCCCCCCTACGAGCAGTACTTC. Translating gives CASSNRGPPYEQYF.

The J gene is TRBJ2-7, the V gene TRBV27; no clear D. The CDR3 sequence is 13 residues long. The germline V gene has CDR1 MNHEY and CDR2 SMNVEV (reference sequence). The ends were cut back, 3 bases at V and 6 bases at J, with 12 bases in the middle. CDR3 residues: CASSLTLLGEQYF. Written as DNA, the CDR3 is TGTGCCAGCAGTTTGACCCTCCTAGGCGAGCAGTACTTC.

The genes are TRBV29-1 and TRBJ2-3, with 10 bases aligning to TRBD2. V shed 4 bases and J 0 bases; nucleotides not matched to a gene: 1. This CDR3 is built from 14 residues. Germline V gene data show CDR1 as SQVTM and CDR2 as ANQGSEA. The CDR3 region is CSVATSGSTDTQYF. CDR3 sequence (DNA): TGCAGCGTTGCGACTAGCGGGAGCACAGATACGCAGTATTTT.

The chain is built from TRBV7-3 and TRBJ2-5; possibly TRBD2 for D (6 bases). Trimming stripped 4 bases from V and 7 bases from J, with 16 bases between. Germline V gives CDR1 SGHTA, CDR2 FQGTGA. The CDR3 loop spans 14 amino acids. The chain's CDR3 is CASSSLGGSGTQYF. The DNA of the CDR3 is TGTGCCAGCAGCTCCCTCGGGGGTAGCGGGACCCAGTACTTC.

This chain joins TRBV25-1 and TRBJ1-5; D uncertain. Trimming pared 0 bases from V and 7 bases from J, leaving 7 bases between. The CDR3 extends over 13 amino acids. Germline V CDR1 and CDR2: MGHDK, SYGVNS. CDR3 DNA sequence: TGTGCCAGCAGTGAATATTTCGGGCAGCCCCAGCATTTT. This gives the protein CASSEYFGQPQHF.